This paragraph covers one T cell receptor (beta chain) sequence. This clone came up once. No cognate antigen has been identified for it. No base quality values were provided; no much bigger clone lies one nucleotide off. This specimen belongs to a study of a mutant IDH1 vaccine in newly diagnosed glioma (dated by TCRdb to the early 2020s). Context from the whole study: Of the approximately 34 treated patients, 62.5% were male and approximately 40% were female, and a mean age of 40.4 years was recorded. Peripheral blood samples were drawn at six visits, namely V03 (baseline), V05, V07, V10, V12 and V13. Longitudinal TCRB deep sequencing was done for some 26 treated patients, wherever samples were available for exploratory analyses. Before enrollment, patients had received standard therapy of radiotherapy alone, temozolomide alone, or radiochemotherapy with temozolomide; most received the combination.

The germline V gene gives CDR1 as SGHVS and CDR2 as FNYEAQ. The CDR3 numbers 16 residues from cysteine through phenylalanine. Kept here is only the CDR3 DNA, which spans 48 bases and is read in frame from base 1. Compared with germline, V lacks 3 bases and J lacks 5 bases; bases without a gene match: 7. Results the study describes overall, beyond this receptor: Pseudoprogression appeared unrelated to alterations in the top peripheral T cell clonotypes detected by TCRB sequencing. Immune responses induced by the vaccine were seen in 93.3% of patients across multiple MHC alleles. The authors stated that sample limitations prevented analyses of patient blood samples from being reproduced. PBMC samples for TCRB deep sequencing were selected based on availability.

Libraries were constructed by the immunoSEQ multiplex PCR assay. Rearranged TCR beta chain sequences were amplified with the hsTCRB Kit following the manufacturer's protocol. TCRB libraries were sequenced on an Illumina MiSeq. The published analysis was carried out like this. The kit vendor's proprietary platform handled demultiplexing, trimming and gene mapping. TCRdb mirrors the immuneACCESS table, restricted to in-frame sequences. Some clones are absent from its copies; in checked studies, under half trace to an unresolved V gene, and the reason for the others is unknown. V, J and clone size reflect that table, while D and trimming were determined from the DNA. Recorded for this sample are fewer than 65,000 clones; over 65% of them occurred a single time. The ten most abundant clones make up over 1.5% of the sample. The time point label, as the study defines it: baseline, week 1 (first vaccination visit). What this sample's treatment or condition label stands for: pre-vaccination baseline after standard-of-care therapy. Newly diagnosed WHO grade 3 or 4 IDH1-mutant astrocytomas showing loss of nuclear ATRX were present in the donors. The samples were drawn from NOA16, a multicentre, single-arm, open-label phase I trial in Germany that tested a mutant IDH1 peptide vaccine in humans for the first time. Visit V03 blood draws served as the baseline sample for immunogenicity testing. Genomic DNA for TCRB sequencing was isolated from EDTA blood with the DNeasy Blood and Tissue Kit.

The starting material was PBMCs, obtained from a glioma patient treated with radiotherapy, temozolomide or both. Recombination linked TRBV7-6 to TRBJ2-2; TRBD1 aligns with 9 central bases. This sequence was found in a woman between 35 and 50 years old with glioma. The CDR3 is CASSLSGQGATGELFF. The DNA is TGTGCCAGCAGCTTGTCGGGACAGGGTGCTACCGGGGAGCTGTTTTTT.